Reported below is one T cell receptor (beta chain). What antigen it recognizes has not been identified. Per-nucleotide qualities are absent, and no much larger clonotype sits a single base away. The CDR3 holds 18 amino acids from the cysteine to the phenylalanine. Of the read, only the CDR3 DNA is kept; its 54 bases are in frame from base 1. Trimming costs V 1 base and J 2 bases, and their ends lie 19 bases apart. The germline V gene encodes CDR1 MGHRA and CDR2 YSYEKL. The time point label, read with the paper, signifies: four to five weeks on oral tofacitinib. In the paper's terms, the treatment or condition label means: oral pan-JAK inhibitor, 5-10 mg twice daily. Peripheral blood and lesional scalp punch biopsies were obtained from patients with alopecia areata. PBMCs were isolated by density centrifugation and stained for CD3, CD4 and CD8, after which CD4+ and CD8+ T cells were sorted on a FACSAria.

This sample stems from a study of CD8+ T cells in alopecia areata (dated 2018 in TCRdb). Background for the entire study: Treated patients were enrolled in an open-label pilot trial of oral tofacitinib at 5 to 10 mg twice daily for moderate-to-severe alopecia areata. Patients received tofacitinib for 6 to 18 months and were then followed off drug for 6 months to check for delayed response and recurrence. In treated patients, disease severity was measured using the SALT score, which gives the percentage of scalp surface area affected. To study T cell clonal expansion in alopecia areata, the researchers applied high-throughput TCRbeta sequencing to both the C3H/HeJ mouse model and human patients. On the human side, TCRbeta sequencing was run on scalp tissue and on sorted CD4+ and CD8+ peripheral blood T cells from healthy controls and from alopecia areata patients with either patchy or totalis/universalis disease. Tofacitinib-treated patients had biopsies at baseline and at 4 and 24 weeks of treatment, with a later scalp biopsy in several patients. Clonality in the scalp was compared among normal scalp (n=4), patchy alopecia areata scalp (n=8), and alopecia totalis/universalis scalp (n=8). RNA was obtained with the PAXgene miRNA kit for fixed scalp, the miRNeasy kit for PBMCs, and the RNeasy kit for mouse skin. TCRbeta CDR3 regions were amplified by immunoSEQ multiplex PCR with 35 Vbeta forward and 13 Jbeta reverse primers.

The research as a whole found: The treated cohort was small, with a single nonresponder, so links between baseline CD8+ expansion and response need larger studies. With tofacitinib, both scalp clonality and the number of expanded CD8+ clones among the top 100 scalp clones went down significantly. Resident alphabeta T cells in normal human skin are also sequenced, complicating scalp TCR repertoire analysis, unlike mouse skin dominated by gammadelta T cells. Compared with normal scalp, lesional scalp had higher clonality and more expanded CD8+ clones, particularly in alopecia totalis/universalis, a pattern that suggests antigenic drive. Shared TCR sequences between patients were less evident than in mice, which may be partly attributable to HLA diversity in the patient population. During tofacitinib treatment, many expanded lesional clones remained in scalp and blood, and this persistence may partly explain relapse after treatment is stopped.

Preparation of the library involved the immunoSEQ multiplex PCR assay. To provide template for TCR sequencing, every sample had RNA extracted and reverse transcribed into cDNA. SuperScript III was used to make first-strand cDNA, primed with a 2:1 mix of oligo-dT and random hexamers. A synthetic immune receptor repertoire was used to assess amplification bias, and residual bias was removed computationally. The authors' analysis ran thus. Raw reads were preprocessed to remove errors, and CDR3 was defined according to IMGT conventions as the region from the conserved cysteine to phenylalanine. To get clonality, Shannon entropy was normalized by log2 of the number of productive unique TCRs and the result was subtracted from 1. Whether scalp clones were CD4 or CD8 was inferred by matching scalp TCRbeta sequences against CD4 and CD8 repertoires sorted from blood. TCRdb re-hosts the immuneACCESS table, in-frame sequences only. Its copies lack some clones; in the studies checked, an unresolved V gene accounts for under half of them, and the cause for the rest is not known. That table furnishes V, J and clone size, whereas the DNA furnished D and trimming. The sample table lists about 190,000 clones, 45% to 65% of them with a count of one. The top ten constitute approximately 0.63% of the sample.

This TCR came from a human donor with alopecia areata. Sequencing was performed on CD4+ T cells sorted from blood, taken at week 4, from a patient treated with tofacitinib. This sequence uses TRBV4-1 and TRBJ2-3; no D gene call is confident. Read as DNA, the sequence is TGCGCCAGCAGCCAAGTCCGCTCCGGCCTGAGGTCCACAGATACGCAGTATTTT. Translated, this is CASSQVRSGLRSTDTQYF.